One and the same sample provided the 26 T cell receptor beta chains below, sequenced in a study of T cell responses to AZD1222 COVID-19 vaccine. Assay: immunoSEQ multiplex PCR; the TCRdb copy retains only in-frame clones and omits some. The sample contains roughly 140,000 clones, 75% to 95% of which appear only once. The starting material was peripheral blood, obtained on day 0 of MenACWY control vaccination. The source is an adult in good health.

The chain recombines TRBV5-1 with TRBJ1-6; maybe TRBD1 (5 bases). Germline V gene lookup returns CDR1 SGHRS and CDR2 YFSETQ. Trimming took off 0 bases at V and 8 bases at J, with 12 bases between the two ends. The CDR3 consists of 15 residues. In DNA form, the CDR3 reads TGCGCCAGCAGCTTGGTAGGGACTGAGGATTCACCCCTCCACTTT. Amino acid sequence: CASSLVGTEDSPLHF.

CDR3 region: CASTERSLGEAFF. The CDR3 region has the DNA TGTGCCAGCACCGAAAGGTCTTTGGGTGAAGCTTTCTTT. The chain carries TRBV6-5 and TRBJ1-1; D unresolved. The CDR3 extends over 13 amino acids. With 7 bases removed from V and 7 bases from J, the gap between germline ends came to 16 bases. CDR1 is MNHEY, CDR2 SVGAGI, per germline.

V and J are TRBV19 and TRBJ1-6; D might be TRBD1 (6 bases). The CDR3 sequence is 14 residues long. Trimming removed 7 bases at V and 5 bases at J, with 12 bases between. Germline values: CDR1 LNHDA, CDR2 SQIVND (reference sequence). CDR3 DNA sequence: TGTGCCAGTAATCTCGGACAGCATAATTCACCCCTCCACTTT. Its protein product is CASNLGQHNSPLHF.

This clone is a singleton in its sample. In DNA, the CDR3 is TGCGCCAGCAGCTTGGCCGAAGGGGCATTAAAGGATTACTTC. Translated, it gives CASSLAEGALKDYF. The rearrangement uses TRBV5-1 and TRBJ2-7; a possible D gene is TRBD1 (5 bases). The length of the CDR3 is 14 residues. V was trimmed by 0 bases and J by 13 bases, leaving 20 bases between them. The germline CDR1 and CDR2 sequences are SGHRS and YFSETQ.

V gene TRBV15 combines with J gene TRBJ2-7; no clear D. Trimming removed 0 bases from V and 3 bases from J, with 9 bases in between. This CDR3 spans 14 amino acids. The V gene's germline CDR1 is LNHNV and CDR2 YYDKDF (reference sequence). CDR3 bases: TGTGCCACCAGCAGAGATCCGGCCGGCTACGAGCAGTACTTC. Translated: CATSRDPAGYEQYF. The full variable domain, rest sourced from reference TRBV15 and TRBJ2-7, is DAMVIQNPRYQVTQFGKPVTLSCSQTLNHNVMYWYQQKSSQAPKLLFHYYDKDFNNEADTPDNFQSRRPNTSFCFLDIRSPGLGDTAMYLCATSRDPAGYEQYFGPGTRLTVT.

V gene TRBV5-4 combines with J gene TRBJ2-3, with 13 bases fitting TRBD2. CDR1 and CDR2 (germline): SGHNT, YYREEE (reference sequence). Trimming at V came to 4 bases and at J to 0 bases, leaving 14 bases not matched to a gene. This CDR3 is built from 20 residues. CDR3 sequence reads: CASSPGTSGIEAPSTDTQYF. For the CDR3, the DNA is TGTGCCAGCAGCCCCGGGACTAGCGGGATTGAAGCCCCCAGCACAGATACGCAGTATTTT.

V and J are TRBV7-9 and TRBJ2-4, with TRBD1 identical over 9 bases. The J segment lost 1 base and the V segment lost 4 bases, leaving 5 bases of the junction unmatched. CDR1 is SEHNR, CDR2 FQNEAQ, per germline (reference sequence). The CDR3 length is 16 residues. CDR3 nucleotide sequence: TGTGCCAGCAGCTCCGGGACAGGGTGGGCCAAAAACATTCAGTACTTC. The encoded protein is CASSSGTGWAKNIQYF.

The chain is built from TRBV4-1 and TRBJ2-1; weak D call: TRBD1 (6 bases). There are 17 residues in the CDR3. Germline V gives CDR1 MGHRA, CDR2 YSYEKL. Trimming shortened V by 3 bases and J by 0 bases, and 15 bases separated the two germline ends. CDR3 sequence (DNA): TGCGCCAGCAGCCACCGCCCACAGGGTAGCTCCTACAATGAGCAGTTCTTC. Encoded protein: CASSHRPQGSSYNEQFF.

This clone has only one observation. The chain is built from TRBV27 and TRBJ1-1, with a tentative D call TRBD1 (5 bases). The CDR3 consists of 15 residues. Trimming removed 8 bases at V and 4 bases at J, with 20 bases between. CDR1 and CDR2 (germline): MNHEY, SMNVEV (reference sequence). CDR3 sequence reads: CASWDRSVKGTEAFF. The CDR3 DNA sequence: TGTGCCAGCTGGGACCGATCAGTAAAGGGCACTGAAGCTTTCTTT.

CDR3 sequence: CAWSVQGSYEQYF. The CDR3 DNA follows: TGTGCCTGGAGTGTACAGGGGTCCTACGAGCAGTACTTC. The V and J genes are TRBV30 and TRBJ2-7, with 7 positions matching TRBD1. The CDR3 loop spans 13 amino acids. The trim removed 0 bases at V and 1 base at J, leaving 0 bases unmatched. Germline V lookup: CDR1 GTSNPN, CDR2 SVGIG (reference sequence). Supplemented by reference TRBV30 and TRBJ2-7, the full variable domain reads SQTIHQWPATLVQPVGSPLSLECTVEGTSNPNLYWYRQAAGRGLQLLFYSVGIGQISSEVPQNLSASRPQDRQFILSSKKLLLSDSGFYLCAWSVQGSYEQYFGPGTRLTVT.

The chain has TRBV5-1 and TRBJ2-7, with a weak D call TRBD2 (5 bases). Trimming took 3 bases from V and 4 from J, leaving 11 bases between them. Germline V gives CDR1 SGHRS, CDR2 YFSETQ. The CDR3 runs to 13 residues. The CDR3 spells CASSSRTFYEQYF. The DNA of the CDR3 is TGCGCCAGCAGCTCGCGGACTTTTTACGAGCAGTACTTC. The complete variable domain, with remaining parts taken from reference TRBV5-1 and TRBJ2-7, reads KAGVTQTPRYLIKTRGQQVTLSCSPISGHRSVSWYQQTPGQGLQFLFEYFSETQRNKGNFPGRFSGRQFSNSRSEMNVSTLELGDSALYLCASSSRTFYEQYFGPGTRLTVT.

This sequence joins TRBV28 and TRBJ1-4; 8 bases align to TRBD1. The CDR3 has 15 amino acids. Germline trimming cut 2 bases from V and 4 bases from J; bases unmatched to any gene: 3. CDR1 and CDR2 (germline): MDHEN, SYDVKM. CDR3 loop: CASSLRGQGNEKLFF. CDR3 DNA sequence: TGTGCCAGCAGTTTACGCGGACAGGGTAATGAAAAACTGTTTTTT.

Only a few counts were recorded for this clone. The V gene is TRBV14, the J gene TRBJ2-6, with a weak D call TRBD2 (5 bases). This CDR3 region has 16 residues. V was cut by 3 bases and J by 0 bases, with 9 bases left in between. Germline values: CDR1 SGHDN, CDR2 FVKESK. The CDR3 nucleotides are TGTGCCAGCAGCCAGAGCGGTCGCTCTGGGGCCAACGTCCTGACTTTC. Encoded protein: CASSQSGRSGANVLTF.

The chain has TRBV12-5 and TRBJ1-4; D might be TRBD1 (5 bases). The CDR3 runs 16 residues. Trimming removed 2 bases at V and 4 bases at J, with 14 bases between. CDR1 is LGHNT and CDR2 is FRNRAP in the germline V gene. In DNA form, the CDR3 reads TGTGCTAGTGGTTTGAGTGGAAGGCAGGGTAATGAAAAACTGTTTTTT. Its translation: CASGLSGRQGNEKLFF.

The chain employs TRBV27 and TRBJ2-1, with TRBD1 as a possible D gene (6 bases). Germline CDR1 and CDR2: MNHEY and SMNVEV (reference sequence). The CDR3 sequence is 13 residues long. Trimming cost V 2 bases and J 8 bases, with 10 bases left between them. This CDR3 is CASSLKGEHEQFF. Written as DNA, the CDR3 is TGTGCCAGCAGTTTAAAGGGGGAACATGAGCAGTTCTTC.

CDR3 residues: CASSQGQGDGYTF. The CDR3 DNA reads TGTGCCAGCAGCCAAGGACAGGGCGATGGCTACACCTTC. The chain joins TRBV4-2 to TRBJ1-2, with 7 positions matching TRBD1. This CDR3 has 13 amino acids. V was pared by 1 base and J by 6 bases, with 2 bases of the junction left unmatched. Germline CDR1 reads LGHNA; CDR2 reads YNFKEQ.

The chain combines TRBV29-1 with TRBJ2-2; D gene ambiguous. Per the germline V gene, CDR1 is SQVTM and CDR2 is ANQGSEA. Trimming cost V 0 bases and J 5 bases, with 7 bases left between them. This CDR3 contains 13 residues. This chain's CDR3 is CSVEERGTGELFF. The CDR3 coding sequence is TGCAGCGTTGAAGAAAGAGGAACCGGGGAGCTGTTTTTT.

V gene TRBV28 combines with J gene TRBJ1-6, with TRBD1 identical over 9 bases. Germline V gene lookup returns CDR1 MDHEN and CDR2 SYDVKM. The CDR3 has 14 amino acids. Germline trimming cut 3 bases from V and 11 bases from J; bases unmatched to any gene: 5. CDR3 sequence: CASSLGQGGAPLHF. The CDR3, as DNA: TGTGCCAGCAGTTTGGGACAGGGAGGTGCACCCCTCCACTTT.

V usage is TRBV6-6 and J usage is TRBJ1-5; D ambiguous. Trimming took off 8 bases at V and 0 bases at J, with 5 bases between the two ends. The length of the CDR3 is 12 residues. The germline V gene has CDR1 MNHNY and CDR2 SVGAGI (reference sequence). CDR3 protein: CASRISNQPQHF. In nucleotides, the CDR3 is TGTGCCAGCCGAATTAGCAATCAGCCCCAGCATTTT.

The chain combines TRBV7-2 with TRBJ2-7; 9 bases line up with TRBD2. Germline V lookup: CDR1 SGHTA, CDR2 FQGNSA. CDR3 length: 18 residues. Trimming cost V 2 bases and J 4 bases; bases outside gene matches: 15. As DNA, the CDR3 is TGTGCCAGCAGCTTAAAAGCGGGAGGTACCGTGTTCAGTTACGAGCAGTACTTC. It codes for CASSLKAGGTVFSYEQYF.

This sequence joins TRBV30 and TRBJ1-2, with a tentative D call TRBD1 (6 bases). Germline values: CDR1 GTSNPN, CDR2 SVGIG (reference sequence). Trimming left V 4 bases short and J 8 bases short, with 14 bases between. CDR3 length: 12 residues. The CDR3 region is CAWKLQGRGYTF. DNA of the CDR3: TGTGCCTGGAAACTACAGGGACGCGGCTACACCTTC.

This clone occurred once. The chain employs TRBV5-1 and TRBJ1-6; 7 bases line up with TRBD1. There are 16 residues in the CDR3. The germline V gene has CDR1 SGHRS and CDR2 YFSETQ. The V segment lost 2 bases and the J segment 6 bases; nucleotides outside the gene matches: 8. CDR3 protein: CASSFTGAFSNSPLHF. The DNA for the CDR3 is TGCGCCAGCAGCTTTACAGGGGCGTTTAGTAATTCACCCCTCCACTTT. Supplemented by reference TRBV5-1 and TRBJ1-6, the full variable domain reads KAGVTQTPRYLIKTRGQQVTLSCSPISGHRSVSWYQQTPGQGLQFLFEYFSETQRNKGNFPGRFSGRQFSNSRSEMNVSTLELGDSALYLCASSFTGAFSNSPLHFGNGTRLTVT.

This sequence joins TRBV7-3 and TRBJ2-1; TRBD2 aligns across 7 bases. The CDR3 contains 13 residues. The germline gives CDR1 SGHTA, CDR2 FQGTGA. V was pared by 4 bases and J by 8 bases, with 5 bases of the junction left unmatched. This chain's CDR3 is CASSSPGGYEQFF. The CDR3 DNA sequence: TGTGCCAGCAGCTCCCCCGGGGGGTATGAGCAGTTCTTC.

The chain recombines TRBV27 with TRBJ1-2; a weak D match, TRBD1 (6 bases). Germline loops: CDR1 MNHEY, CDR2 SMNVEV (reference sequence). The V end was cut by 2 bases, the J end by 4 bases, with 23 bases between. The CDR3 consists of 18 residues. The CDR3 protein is CASSLNPPPGHPPYGYTF. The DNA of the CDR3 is TGTGCCAGCAGTTTAAACCCCCCCCCGGGACACCCACCCTATGGCTACACCTTC.

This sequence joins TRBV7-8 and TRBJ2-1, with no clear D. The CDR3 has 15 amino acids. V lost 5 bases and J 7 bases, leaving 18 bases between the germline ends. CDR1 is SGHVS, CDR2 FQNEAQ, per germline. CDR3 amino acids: CASSLPPASVNEQFF. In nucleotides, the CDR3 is TGTGCCAGCAGCCTTCCCCCGGCGAGCGTAAATGAGCAGTTCTTC.

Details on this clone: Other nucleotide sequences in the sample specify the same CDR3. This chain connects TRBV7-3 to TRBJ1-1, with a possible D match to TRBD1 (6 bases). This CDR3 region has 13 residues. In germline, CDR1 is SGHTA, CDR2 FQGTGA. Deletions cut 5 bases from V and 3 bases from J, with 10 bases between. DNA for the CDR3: TGTGCCAGCAGCCCGGACAGACACACTGAAGCTTTCTTT. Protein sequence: CASSPDRHTEAFF.